Reported below is one T cell receptor (beta chain). The germline V gene encodes CDR1 LGHDT and CDR2 YNNKEL (reference sequence). V gave up 4 bases and J gave up 3 bases; unmatched junction bases: 5. The length of the CDR3 is 14 residues. The data derive from a study of blood T cell repertoires in COVID-19. About the study: Samples representing acute and convalescent COVID-19 were sourced from the United States, Italy and Spain. From T cells, B-cell-depleted T cells, or PBMCs came the material, which was cDNA or gDNA.

Clones were sequenced by immunoSEQ multiplex PCR, and TCRdb holds only the in-frame ones, with some missing. The data show about 52,000 clones, about 92% seen once. The receptor comes from a human donor in a cohort sampled during active COVID-19. This rearrangement joins TRBV3-1 (or the pseudogene TRBV3-2) to TRBJ1-1; 7 bases line up with TRBD1. Sequenced input: peripheral blood. The CDR3 loop reads CASSPEQGYTEAFF. The CDR3 nucleotides read TGTGCCAGCAGCCCAGAACAGGGGTACACTGAAGCTTTCTTT.